These 17 T cell receptor beta chains were all obtained from the same sample, sequenced in a study of T cell responses to AZD1222 COVID-19 vaccine. Profiled with immunoSEQ multiplex PCR; TCRdb holds only in-frame clones, not every one. The sample records 80,000 to 130,000 clones, 85% to 90% being singletons. The material was peripheral blood, obtained on day 0 of AZD1222 vaccination. The receptors were sampled from an adult in good health.

V and J are TRBV6-2 or TRBV6-3 and TRBJ2-4; possible D gene TRBD2, 6 bases. Per the germline V gene, CDR1 is MNHEY and CDR2 is SVGEGT. V was cut by 0 bases and J by 0 bases, with 18 bases left in between. The CDR3 spans 19 residues. This CDR3 reads CASSYSPRDSHIAKNIQYF. The CDR3, as DNA: TGTGCCAGCAGTTACTCGCCCCGGGACTCCCACATAGCCAAAAACATTCAGTACTTC.

In DNA form, the CDR3 reads TGTGCCAGCAGCTCCGGACTAGCAAGGGGGCCAGATACGCAGTATTTT. It translates to CASSSGLARGPDTQYF. The chain links TRBV11-3 to TRBJ2-3, with TRBD2 as a possible D gene (8 bases). Germline values: CDR1 SGHNT, CDR2 YENEEA. V lost 4 bases and J 4 bases, leaving 18 bases between the germline ends. This CDR3 has 16 amino acids.

The chain is built from TRBV5-8 and TRBJ1-5; TRBD1 might be the D (5 bases). CDR1 is SGHTS and CDR2 is YDEGEE in the germline V gene. CDR3 size: 15 residues. V was trimmed by 7 bases and J by 8 bases, leaving 22 bases between them. DNA for the CDR3: TGTGCCAGCCGACCCCGGGGCCGGGAATTTAAGCCCCAGCATTTT. Its protein is CASRPRGREFKPQHF.

The V call is TRBV19, the J call TRBJ1-5, with 8 bases fitting TRBD1. Trimming cost V 7 bases and J 2 bases; bases outside gene matches: 4. The CDR3 runs to 14 residues. Germline V gene sequence: CDR1 LNHDA, CDR2 SQIVND (reference sequence). Here the CDR3 reads CASNPTGGNQPQHF. Written as DNA, the CDR3 is TGTGCCAGTAATCCGACAGGGGGCAATCAGCCCCAGCATTTT.

This chain links TRBV24-1 with TRBJ2-3; the D is unclear. The length of the CDR3 is 13 residues. V lost 5 bases to trimming and J lost 0 bases, with 5 bases between them. The germline V gene encodes CDR1 KGHDR and CDR2 SFDVKD. Written as DNA, the CDR3 is TGTGCCACCAGTGTAGGGAGCACAGATACGCAGTATTTT. This translates into CATSVGSTDTQYF.

V gene TRBV7-9 combines with J gene TRBJ1-1; D call uncertain. V was trimmed by 5 bases and J by 4 bases, leaving 8 bases between them. From germline, CDR1 is SEHNR and CDR2 FQNEAQ (reference sequence). The CDR3 is 12 residues long. CDR3 loop: CASSRVVTEAFF. DNA of the CDR3: TGTGCCAGCAGCCGAGTTGTCACTGAAGCTTTCTTT.

The J gene is TRBJ2-5, the V gene TRBV9, with D perhaps matching TRBD2 (6 bases). V lost 4 bases and J 3 bases, leaving 10 bases between the germline ends. CDR1 and CDR2 from the germline V gene are SGDLS and YYNGEE. The CDR3 consists of 13 residues. The CDR3 here is CASSPGAEETQYF. The CDR3 DNA reads as TGTGCCAGCAGCCCGGGAGCGGAAGAGACCCAGTACTTC.

The CDR3 loop is CASSLRGLGTTAQYF. The CDR3 DNA follows: TGTGCCAGCAGTTTACGAGGGTTAGGGACTACGGCGCAGTACTTC. The V and J genes are TRBV6-2 or TRBV6-3 and TRBJ2-7; the match to TRBD2 covers 7 bases. The germline gives CDR1 MNHEY, CDR2 SVGEGT. The ends lost 4 bases at V and 9 bases at J; junction bases unmatched: 15. CDR3 length: 15 residues.

The V and J genes are TRBV15 and TRBJ1-6, with a tentative D call TRBD1 (6 bases). Trimming pared 2 bases from V and 7 bases from J, leaving 12 bases between. In germline, CDR1 is LNHNV, CDR2 YYDKDF (reference sequence). The CDR3 consists of 15 residues. For the CDR3, the DNA is TGTGCCACCAGCAGAACGGGACAAAGGAATTCACCCCTCCACTTT. Amino acid sequence: CATSRTGQRNSPLHF.

This clone was seen a single time. This chain links TRBV12-3 or TRBV12-4 with TRBJ1-2, with D unclear. V was cut by 3 bases and J by 1 base, with 6 bases left in between. The CDR3 is made up of 13 amino acids. The CDR3 nucleotides are TGTGCCAGCAGTTTTCGCGGTAACTATGGCTACACCTTC. Translation: CASSFRGNYGYTF.

The chain uses TRBV5-8 and TRBJ2-7, with 7 bases matching TRBD1. The germline CDR1 and CDR2 sequences are SGHTS and YDEGEE. There are 13 residues in the CDR3. With 4 bases clipped from V and 6 bases from J, the junction kept 7 bases outside the gene matches. The CDR3: CASSIIQGSEQYF. The DNA for the CDR3 is TGTGCCAGCAGCATCATACAGGGGTCCGAGCAGTACTTC. Drawing the rest from reference TRBV5-8 and TRBJ2-7, the complete variable domain is EAGVTQSPTHLIKTRGQQATLRCSPISGHTSVYWYQQALGLGLQFLLWYDEGEERNRGNFPPRFSGRQFPNYSSELNVNALELEDSALYLCASSIIQGSEQYFGPGTRLTVT.

This clone has only one observation. The chain has TRBV18 and TRBJ1-1; D call uncertain. V was clipped by 3 bases and J by 3 bases, with 11 bases between them. This CDR3 comprises 14 residues. The germline CDR1 and CDR2 sequences are KGHSH and LQKENI. The CDR3 loop is CASSPTIGDTEAFF. DNA for the CDR3: TGTGCCAGCTCACCGACGATAGGTGACACTGAAGCTTTCTTT.

The chain recombines TRBV27 with TRBJ1-5; TRBD1 might be the D (5 bases). Per germline, CDR1 MNHEY and CDR2 SMNVEV (reference sequence). The CDR3 spans 13 residues. Trimming removed 8 bases from V and 4 bases from J, with 12 bases in between. CDR3 bases: TGTGCCAGCGGGGGGAGGAGTAATCAGCCCCAGCATTTT. This translates into CASGGRSNQPQHF.

The chain uses TRBV11-2 and TRBJ2-1, with no clear D. Deletions cut 2 bases from V and 2 bases from J, with 13 bases between. The CDR3 is 16 amino acids. CDR1 is SGHAT and CDR2 is FQNNGV in the germline V gene. The CDR3 DNA reads as TGTGCCAGCAGCTTACATCGCGTTGGGGCCTACAATGAGCAGTTCTTC. This codes for CASSLHRVGAYNEQFF.

The V gene is TRBV6-4, the J gene TRBJ2-3; 10 nucleotides align to TRBD2. The V segment lost 5 bases and the J segment 4 bases; nucleotides outside the gene matches: 6. The CDR3 spans 15 residues. Germline V gives CDR1 MRHNA, CDR2 SNTAGT. CDR3 in amino acids: CASSLAGGSADTQYF. CDR3 DNA sequence: TGTGCCAGCAGTTTAGCGGGGGGCTCGGCAGATACGCAGTATTTT.

A few counts support this clone. This chain connects TRBV12-3 or TRBV12-4 to TRBJ2-5, with a tentative D call TRBD2 (6 bases). This CDR3 is built from 11 residues. The V end lost 4 bases, the J end lost 9 bases, and 9 bases lay between the germline ends. The CDR3 DNA is TGTGCCAGCAGTTGGGGGACTCCCCAGTACTTC. Translating gives CASSWGTPQYF.

The chain carries TRBV3-1 (or the pseudogene TRBV3-2) and TRBJ1-2; D is ambiguous. CDR3 size: 17 residues. Germline CDR1 is LGHDT and CDR2 is YNNKEL (reference sequence). The V end lost 0 bases, the J end lost 2 bases, and 16 bases lay between the germline ends. CDR3 DNA: TGTGCCAGCAGCCAAGATAGGTCAGCTTCCTTCAACTATGGCTACACCTTC. It yields the protein CASSQDRSASFNYGYTF.